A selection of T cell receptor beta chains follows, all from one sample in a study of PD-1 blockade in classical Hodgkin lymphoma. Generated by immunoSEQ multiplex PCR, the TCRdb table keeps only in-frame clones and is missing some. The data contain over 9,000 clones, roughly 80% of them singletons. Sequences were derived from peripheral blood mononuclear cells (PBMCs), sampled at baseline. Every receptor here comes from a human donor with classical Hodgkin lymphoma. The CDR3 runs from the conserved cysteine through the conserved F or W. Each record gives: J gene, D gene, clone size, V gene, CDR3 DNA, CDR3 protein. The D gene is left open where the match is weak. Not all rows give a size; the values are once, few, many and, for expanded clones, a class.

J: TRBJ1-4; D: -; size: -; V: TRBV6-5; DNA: TGTGCCAGCAGTTACTCGCACCCAGCAACTAATGAAAAACTGTTTTTT; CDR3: CASSYSHPATNEKLFF
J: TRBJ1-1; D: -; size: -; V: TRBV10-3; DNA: TGTGCCATCAGTTTGACAGGGAACACTGAAGCTTTCTTT; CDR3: CAISLTGNTEAFF
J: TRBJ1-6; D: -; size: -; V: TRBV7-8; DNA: TGTGCCAGCAGCCCGTTGTCCGGGAATTCACCCCTCCACTTT; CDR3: CASSPLSGNSPLHF
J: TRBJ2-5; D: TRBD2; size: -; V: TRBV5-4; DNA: TGTGCCAGCAGATCAGCGGGGGGGATGGAGACCCAGTACTTC; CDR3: CASRSAGGMETQYF
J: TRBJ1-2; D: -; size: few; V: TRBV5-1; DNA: TGCGCCAGCAGCTTGGGGGGAACCAACTATGGCTACACCTTC; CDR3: CASSLGGTNYGYTF
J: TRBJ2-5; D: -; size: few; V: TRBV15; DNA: TGTGCCACCAGCAGAGATTTAGGAGGGGGCCGCGAGACCCAGTACTTC; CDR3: CATSRDLGGGRETQYF
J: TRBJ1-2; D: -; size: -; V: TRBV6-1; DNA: TGTGCCAGCAGCCCAGACGGGGGACGTACCTATGGCTACACCTTC; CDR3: CASSPDGGRTYGYTF
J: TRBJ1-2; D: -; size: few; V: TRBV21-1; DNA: TGTGCCAGCAGCAACCGGGACAGGGGAGAGTATGGCTACACCTTC; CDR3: CASSNRDRGEYGYTF
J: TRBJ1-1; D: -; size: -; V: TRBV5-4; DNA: TGTGCCAGCAGCTTGCAGGGAGGCGCATCATGGAACACTGAAGCTTTCTTT; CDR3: CASSLQGGASWNTEAFF
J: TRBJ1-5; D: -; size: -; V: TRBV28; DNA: TGTGCCAGCAGTTTAAAGGGCGCTAACAATCAGCCCCAGCATTTT; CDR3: CASSLKGANNQPQHF
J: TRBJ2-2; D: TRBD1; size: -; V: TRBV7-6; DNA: TGTGCCAGCAGCGAGACAGGGAAGAACACCGGGGAGCTGTTTTTT; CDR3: CASSETGKNTGELFF
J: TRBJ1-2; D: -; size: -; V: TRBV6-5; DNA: TGTGCCAGCAGTTCCCCCGGCCGTACTGACTATGGCTACACCTTC; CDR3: CASSSPGRTDYGYTF
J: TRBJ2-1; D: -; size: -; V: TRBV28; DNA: TGTGCCAGCAGTAGCCTAGGGGTCTACAATGAGCAGTTCTTC; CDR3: CASSSLGVYNEQFF
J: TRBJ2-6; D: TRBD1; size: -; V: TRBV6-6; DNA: TGTGCCAGCAGCAAGACAGGGGAGAACGTCCTGACTTTC; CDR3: CASSKTGENVLTF
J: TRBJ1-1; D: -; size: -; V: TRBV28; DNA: TGTGCCAGCAGTTTACGGGGCAGACAAGCTTTCTTT; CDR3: CASSLRGRQAFF
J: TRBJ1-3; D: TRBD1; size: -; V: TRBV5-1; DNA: TGCGCCAGCAGCGGCGGGACAGGGGCTGGAAACACCATATATTTT; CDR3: CASSGGTGAGNTIYF
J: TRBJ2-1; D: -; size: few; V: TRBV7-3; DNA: TGTGCCAGCAGCTTATATTCCAACTCCTACAATGAGCAGTTCTTC; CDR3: CASSLYSNSYNEQFF
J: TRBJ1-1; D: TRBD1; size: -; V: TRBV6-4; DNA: TGTGCCAGCAGCCGAACAGGGGCGGGGGGCATGAACACTGAAGCTTTCTTT; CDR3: CASSRTGAGGMNTEAFF
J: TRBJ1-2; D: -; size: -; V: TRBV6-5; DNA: TGTGCCAGCAGTTACTCTTCGGGGGGTGGCTACACCTTC; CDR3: CASSYSSGGGYTF
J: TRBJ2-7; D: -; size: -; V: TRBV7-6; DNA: TGTGCCAGCAGCTTACAGCCGGGGAACTACGAGCAGTACTTC; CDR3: CASSLQPGNYEQYF
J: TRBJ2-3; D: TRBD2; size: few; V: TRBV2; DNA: TGTGCCAGCAGTCCCACACTAGCGGGGGGGCCTAAAGATACGCAGTATTTT; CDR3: CASSPTLAGGPKDTQYF
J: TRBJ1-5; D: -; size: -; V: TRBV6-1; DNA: TGTGCCAGCAGTGGGGCCGCTTACCGCGGGGGGAGACAGCCCCAGCATTTT; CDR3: CASSGAAYRGGRQPQHF
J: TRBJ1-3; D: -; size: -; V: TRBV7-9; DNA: TGTGCCAGCAGCCAAACAGGGATTCCTGGAAACACCATATATTTT; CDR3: CASSQTGIPGNTIYF
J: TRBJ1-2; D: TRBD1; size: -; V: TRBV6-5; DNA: TGTGCCAGCAGTCTACGGACAGGGGCGAATGGCTACACCTTC; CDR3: CASSLRTGANGYTF
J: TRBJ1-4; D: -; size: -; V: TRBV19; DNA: TGTGCCAGTAGCAGGCCTACAGCTAATGAAAAACTGTTTTTT; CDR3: CASSRPTANEKLFF
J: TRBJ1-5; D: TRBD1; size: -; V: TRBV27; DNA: TGTGCCAGCAGTCACAGGACAGGGGATCAGCCCCAGCATTTT; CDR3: CASSHRTGDQPQHF
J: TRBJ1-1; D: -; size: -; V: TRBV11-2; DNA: TGTGCCAGCAGCTTACACACAACCACTGAAGCTTTCTTT; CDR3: CASSLHTTTEAFF
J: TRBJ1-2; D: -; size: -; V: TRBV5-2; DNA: TGTGCCAGCAATGAAACTCGAGTACGAAAGACCTATGGCTACACCTTC; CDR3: CASNETRVRKTYGYTF
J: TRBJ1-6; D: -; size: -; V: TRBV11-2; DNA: TGTGCCAGCAGCGAGGATTACCAACGGGGGGGCAGGAATTCACCCCTCCACTTT; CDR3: CASSEDYQRGGRNSPLHF
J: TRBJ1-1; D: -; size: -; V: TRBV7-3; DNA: TGTGCCAGCAGCCCTTTCCTTGACCGCGCGCTCGGTGAAGCTTTCTTT; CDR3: CASSPFLDRALGEAFF
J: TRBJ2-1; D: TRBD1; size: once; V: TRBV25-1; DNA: TGTGCCAGCAGCCAACAGGGGCCTGCCTACAATGAGCAGTTCTTC; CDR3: CASSQQGPAYNEQFF
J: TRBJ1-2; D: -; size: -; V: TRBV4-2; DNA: TGTGCCAGCAGCCAAGGGACAGCTAACTATGGCTACACCTTC; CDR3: CASSQGTANYGYTF
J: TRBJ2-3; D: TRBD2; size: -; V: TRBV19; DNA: TGTGCCAGTAGTTTGGGACTAGCGGATACGCAGTATTTT; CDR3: CASSLGLADTQYF
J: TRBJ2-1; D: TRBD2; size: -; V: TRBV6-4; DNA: TGTGCCAGCAGCCGACTAGCGGGGGGGCCCAATGAGCAGTTCTTC; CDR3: CASSRLAGGPNEQFF
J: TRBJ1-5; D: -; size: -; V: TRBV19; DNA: TGTGCCAGTATCCCGCCGGGGGGGGGTGAGGTGCCCCAGCATTTT; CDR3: CASIPPGGGEVPQHF
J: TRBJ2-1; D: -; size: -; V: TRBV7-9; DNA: TGTGCCAGCAGCCCACCCTTTGTGGGCGGCGGGGACAATGAGCAGTTCTTC; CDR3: CASSPPFVGGGDNEQFF
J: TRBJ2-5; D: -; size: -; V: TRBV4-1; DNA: TGCGCCAGCAGCCAGGCGGGCGGTCAAGAGACCCAGTACTTC; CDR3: CASSQAGGQETQYF
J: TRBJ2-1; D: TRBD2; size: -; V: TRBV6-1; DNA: TGTGCCAGCAGTGAAGCTAGCGGGGGGGCGTTTGTGCAGTTCTTC; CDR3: CASSEASGGAFVQFF
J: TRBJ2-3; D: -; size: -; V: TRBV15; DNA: TGTGCCACCAGCAGAGATTCGAATACGCAGTATTTT; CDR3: CATSRDSNTQYF
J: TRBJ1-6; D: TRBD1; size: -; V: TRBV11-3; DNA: TGTGCCAGCAGCTTAGGTGGACAGGGGGATTCACCCCTCCACTTT; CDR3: CASSLGGQGDSPLHF
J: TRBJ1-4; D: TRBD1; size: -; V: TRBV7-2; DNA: TGCGCCAGCAGCCCTCAAGGGGGACAGAGTAATGAAAAACTGTTTTTT; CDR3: CASSPQGGQSNEKLFF
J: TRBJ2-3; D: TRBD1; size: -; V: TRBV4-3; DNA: TGCGCCAGCAGCCAAGATCGGACAGGGGAGGCAGATACGCAGTATTTT; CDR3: CASSQDRTGEADTQYF
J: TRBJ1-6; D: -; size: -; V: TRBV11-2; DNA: TGTGCCAGCAGCTCCGTTGGGGACTCACCCCTCCACTTT; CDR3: CASSSVGDSPLHF
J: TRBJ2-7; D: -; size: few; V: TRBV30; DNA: TGTGCCTGGAGTAAGGGGGTCCCCTCCTACGAGCAGTACTTC; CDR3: CAWSKGVPSYEQYF
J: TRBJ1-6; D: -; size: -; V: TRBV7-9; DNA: TGTGCCAGCAGCGCCCGGACAGAAAGAGGGTATTCACCCCTCCACTTT; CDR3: CASSARTERGYSPLHF
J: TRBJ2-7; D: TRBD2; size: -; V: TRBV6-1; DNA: TGTGCCAGCAGTGAAGATCGGGCTAGCGGGGGCTACGAGCAGTACTTC; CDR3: CASSEDRASGGYEQYF
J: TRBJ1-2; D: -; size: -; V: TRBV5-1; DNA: TGCGCCAGCAGTCAAGACGCCGATGGCTACACCTTC; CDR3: CASSQDADGYTF
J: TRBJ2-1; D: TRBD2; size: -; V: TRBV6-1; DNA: TGTGCCAGCAGTGTTACTTCGGGGGGGTTTTACAATGAGCAGTTCTTC; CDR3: CASSVTSGGFYNEQFF
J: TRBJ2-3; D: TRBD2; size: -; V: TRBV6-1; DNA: TGTGCTTTAGCGGGGGACACAGATACGCAGTATTTT; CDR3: CALAGDTDTQYF
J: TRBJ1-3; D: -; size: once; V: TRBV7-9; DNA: TGTGCCAGCAGCTTAAGTTCAGTTCGCTCTGGAAACACCATATATTTT; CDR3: CASSLSSVRSGNTIYF
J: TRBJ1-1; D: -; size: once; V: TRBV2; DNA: TGTGCCAGCGGCAGGTCCACGAACACTGAAGCTTTCTTT; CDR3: CASGRSTNTEAFF
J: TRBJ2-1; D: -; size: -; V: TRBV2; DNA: TGTGCCAGCGGCTCCGAGGGATCGAGCTCCTACAATGAGCAGTTCTTC; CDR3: CASGSEGSSSYNEQFF
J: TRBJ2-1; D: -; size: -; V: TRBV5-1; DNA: TGCGCCAGCAGCTTGGAGATCGCAGTCTACAATGAGCAGTTCTTC; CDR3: CASSLEIAVYNEQFF
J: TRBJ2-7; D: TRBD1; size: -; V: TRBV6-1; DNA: TGTGCCAGCAGCGTACTCCGGGACAGCCGCTACGAGCAGTACTTC; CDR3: CASSVLRDSRYEQYF
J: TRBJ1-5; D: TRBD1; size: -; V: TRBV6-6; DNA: TGTGCCAGCAGCCCCACAGGGGAAGTCCAGCCCCAGCATTTT; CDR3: CASSPTGEVQPQHF
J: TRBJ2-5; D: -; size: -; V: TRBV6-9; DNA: TGTGCCAGCAGTTACTCGAGGTCAGGGAGTGAGACCCAGTACTTC; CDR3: CASSYSRSGSETQYF
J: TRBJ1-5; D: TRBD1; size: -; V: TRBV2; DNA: TGTGCCAGCAGAACAAGCAGGGGGATCAATCAGCCCCAGCATTTT; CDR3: CASRTSRGINQPQHF
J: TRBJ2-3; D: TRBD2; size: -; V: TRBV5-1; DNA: TGCGCCAGCAGCTTGGGTGGCGGGGGGGGCCGGGATACGCAGTATTTT; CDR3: CASSLGGGGGRDTQYF
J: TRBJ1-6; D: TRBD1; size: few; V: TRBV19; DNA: TGTGCCAGTTCCCGGGACAGGGATTATTCACCCCTCCACTTT; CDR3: CASSRDRDYSPLHF